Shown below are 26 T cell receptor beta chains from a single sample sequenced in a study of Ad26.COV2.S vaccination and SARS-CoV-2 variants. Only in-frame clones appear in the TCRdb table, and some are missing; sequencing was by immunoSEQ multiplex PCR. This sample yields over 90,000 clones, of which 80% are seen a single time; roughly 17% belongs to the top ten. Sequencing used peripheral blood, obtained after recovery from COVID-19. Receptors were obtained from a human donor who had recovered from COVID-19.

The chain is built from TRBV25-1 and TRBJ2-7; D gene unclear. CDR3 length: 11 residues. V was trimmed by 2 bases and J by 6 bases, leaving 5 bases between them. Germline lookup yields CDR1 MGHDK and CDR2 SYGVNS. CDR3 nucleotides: TGTGCCAGCAGTGAACGAGGCGAGCAGTACTTC. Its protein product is CASSERGEQYF.

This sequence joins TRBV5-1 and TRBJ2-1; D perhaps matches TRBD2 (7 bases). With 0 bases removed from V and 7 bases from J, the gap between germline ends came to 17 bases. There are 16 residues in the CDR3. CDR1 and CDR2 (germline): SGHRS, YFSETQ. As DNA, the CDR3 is TGCGCCAGCAGCTTGGGGACGGCGGGGGCATTTAATGAGCAGTTCTTC. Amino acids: CASSLGTAGAFNEQFF.

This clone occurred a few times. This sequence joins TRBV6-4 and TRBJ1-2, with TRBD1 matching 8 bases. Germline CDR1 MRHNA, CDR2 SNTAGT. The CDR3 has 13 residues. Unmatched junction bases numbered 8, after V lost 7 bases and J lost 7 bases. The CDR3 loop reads CASKSAGGFGYTF. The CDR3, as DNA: TGTGCCAGCAAGTCGGCAGGGGGCTTTGGCTACACCTTC.

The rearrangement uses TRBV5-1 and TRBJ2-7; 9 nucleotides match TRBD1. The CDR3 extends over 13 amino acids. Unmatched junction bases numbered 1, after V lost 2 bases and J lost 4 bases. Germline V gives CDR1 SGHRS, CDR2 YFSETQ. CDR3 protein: CASSFDRGYEQYF. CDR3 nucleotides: TGCGCCAGCAGCTTTGACAGGGGGTACGAGCAGTACTTC.

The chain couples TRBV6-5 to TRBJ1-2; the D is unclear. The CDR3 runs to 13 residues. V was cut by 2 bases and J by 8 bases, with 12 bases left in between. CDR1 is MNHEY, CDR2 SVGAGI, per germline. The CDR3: CASSYEAQGGYTF. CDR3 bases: TGTGCCAGCAGTTACGAGGCGCAAGGCGGCTACACCTTC.

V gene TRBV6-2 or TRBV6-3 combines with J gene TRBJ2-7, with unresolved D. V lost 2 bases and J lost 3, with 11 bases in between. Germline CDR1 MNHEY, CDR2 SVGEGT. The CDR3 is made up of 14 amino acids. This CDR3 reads CASSYGVGIYEQYF. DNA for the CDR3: TGTGCCAGCAGTTACGGGGTCGGAATCTACGAGCAGTACTTC.

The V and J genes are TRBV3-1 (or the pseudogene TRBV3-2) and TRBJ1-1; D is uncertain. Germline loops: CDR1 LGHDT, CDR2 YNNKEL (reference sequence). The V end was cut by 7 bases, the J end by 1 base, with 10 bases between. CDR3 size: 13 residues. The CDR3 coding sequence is TGTGCCAGCAACATCCGGGGGAACACTGAAGCTTTCTTT. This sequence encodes CASNIRGNTEAFF.

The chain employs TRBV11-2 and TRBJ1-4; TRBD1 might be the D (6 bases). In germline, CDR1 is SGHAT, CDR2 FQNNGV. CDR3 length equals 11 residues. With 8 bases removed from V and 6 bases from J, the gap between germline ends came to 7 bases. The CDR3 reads CASRTDEKLFF. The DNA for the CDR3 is TGTGCCAGCCGGACAGATGAAAAACTGTTTTTT.

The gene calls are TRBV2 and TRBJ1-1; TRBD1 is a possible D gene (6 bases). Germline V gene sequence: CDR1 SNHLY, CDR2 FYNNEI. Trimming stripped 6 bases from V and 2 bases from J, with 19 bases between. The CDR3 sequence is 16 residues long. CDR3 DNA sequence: TGTGCCAGCAGCGACACAGGGCTAGGGGGAAACACTGAAGCTTTCTTT. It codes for CASSDTGLGGNTEAFF.

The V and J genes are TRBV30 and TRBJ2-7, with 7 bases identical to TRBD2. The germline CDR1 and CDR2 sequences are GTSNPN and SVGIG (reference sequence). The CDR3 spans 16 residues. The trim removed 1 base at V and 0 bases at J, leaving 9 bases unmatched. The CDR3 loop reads CAWSGGVRGSSYEQYF. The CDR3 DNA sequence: TGTGCCTGGAGTGGAGGTGTGCGGGGGAGCTCCTACGAGCAGTACTTC. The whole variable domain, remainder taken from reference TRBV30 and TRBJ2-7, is SQTIHQWPATLVQPVGSPLSLECTVEGTSNPNLYWYRQAAGRGLQLLFYSVGIGQISSEVPQNLSASRPQDRQFILSSKKLLLSDSGFYLCAWSGGVRGSSYEQYFGPGTRLTVT.

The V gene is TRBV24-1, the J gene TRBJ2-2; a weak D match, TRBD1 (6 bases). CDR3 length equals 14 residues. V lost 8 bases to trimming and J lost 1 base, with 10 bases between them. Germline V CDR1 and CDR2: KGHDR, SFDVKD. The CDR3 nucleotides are TGTGCCACCATTCCGGGACAGAACACCGGGGAGCTGTTTTTT. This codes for CATIPGQNTGELFF.

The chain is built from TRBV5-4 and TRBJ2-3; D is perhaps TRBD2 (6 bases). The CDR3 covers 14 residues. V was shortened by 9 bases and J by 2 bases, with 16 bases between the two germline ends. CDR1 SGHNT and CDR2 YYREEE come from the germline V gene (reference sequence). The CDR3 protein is CATRLGLITDTQYF. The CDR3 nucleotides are TGTGCCACGAGACTAGGACTGATCACAGATACGCAGTATTTT. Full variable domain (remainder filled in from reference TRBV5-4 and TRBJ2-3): ETGVTQSPTHLIKTRGQQVTLRCSSQSGHNTVSWYQQALGQGPQFIFQYYREEENGRGNFPPRFSGLQFPNYSSELNVNALELDDSALYLCATRLGLITDTQYFGPGTRLTVL.

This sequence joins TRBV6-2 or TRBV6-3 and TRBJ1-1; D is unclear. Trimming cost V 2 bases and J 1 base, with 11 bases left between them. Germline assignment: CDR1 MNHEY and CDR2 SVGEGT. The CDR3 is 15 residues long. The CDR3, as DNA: TGTGCCAGCAGTTACAGAGGACGGGGGAACACTGAAGCTTTCTTT. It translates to CASSYRGRGNTEAFF.

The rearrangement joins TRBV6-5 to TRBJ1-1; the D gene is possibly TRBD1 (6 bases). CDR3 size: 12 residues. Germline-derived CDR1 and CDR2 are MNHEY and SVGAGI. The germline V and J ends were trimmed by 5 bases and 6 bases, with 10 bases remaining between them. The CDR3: CASSRGTAEAFF. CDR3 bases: TGTGCCAGCAGTAGGGGGACGGCTGAAGCTTTCTTT.

CDR3 sequence (DNA): TGTGCCAGCAGCGTATCAACAGGGGGCAATGAGCAGTTCTTC. Translation: CASSVSTGGNEQFF. The chain uses TRBV9 and TRBJ2-1; 8 nucleotides agree with TRBD1. The V gene end was trimmed by 1 base and the J gene end by 6 bases; junction bases not matched to a gene: 3. This CDR3 has 14 residues. Germline V gene sequence: CDR1 SGDLS, CDR2 YYNGEE.

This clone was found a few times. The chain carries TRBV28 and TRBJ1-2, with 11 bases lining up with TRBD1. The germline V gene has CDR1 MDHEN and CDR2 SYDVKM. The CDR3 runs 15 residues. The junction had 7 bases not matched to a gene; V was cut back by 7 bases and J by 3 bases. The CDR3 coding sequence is TGTGCCAGCACTACATCGGGACAGGGGGACTATGGCTACACCTTC. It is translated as CASTTSGQGDYGYTF.

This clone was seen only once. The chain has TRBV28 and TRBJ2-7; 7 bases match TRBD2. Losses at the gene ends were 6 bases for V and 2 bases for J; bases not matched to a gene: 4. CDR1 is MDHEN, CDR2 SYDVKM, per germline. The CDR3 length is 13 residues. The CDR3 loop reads CASSTRGAYEQYF. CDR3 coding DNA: TGTGCCAGCAGCACCCGGGGGGCCTACGAGCAGTACTTC.

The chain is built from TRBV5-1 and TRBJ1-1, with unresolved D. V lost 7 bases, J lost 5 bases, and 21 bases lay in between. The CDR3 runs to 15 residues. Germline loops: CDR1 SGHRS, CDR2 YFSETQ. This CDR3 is CASAPEAGGGTEAFF. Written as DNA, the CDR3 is TGCGCCAGCGCCCCGGAAGCGGGAGGAGGGACTGAAGCTTTCTTT.

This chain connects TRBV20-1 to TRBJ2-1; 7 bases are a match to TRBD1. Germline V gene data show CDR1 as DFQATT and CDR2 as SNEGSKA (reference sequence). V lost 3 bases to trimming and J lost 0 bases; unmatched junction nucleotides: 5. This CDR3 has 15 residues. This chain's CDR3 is CSASGTVSSYNEQFF. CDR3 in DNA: TGCAGTGCTAGTGGGACAGTCAGCTCCTACAATGAGCAGTTCTTC.

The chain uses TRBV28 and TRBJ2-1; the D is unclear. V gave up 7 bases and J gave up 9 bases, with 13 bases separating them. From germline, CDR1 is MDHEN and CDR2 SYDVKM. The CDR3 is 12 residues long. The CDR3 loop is CASTLGWGEQFF. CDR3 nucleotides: TGTGCCAGCACCCTTGGGTGGGGTGAGCAGTTCTTC. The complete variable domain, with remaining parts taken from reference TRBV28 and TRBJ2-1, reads DVKVTQSSRYLVKRTGEKVFLECVQDMDHENMFWYRQDPGLGLRLIYFSYDVKMKEKGDIPEGYSVSREKKERFSLILESASTNQTSMYLCASTLGWGEQFFGPGTRLTVL.

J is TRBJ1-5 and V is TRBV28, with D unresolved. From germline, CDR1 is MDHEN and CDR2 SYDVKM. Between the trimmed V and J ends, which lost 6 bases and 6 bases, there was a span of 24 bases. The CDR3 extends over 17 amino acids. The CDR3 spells CASRLEFGPTSGQPQHF. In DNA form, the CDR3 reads TGTGCCAGCAGACTAGAGTTTGGCCCAACTTCCGGTCAGCCCCAGCATTTT.

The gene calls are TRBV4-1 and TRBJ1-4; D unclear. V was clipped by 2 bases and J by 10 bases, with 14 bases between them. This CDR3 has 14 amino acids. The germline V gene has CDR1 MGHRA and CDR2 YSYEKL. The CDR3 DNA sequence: TGCGCCAGCAGCCAATCGGGTCCCGAGGGAAAACTGTTTTTT. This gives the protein CASSQSGPEGKLFF.

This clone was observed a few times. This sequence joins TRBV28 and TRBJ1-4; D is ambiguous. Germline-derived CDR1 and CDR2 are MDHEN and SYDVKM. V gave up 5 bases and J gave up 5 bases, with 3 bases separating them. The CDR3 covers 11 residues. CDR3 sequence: CASSANEKLFF. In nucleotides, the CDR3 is TGTGCCAGCAGTGCCAATGAAAAACTGTTTTTT. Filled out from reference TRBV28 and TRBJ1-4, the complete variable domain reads DVKVTQSSRYLVKRTGEKVFLECVQDMDHENMFWYRQDPGLGLRLIYFSYDVKMKEKGDIPEGYSVSREKKERFSLILESASTNQTSMYLCASSANEKLFFGSGTQLSVL.

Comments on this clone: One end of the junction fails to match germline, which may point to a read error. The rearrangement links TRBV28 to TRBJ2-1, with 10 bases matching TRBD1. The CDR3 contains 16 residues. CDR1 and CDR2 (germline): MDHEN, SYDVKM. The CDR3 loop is CASGLGGTGVANEQFF. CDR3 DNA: TGTGCCAGCGGTTTGGGCGGGACAGGGGTGGCGAATGAGCAGTTCTTC.

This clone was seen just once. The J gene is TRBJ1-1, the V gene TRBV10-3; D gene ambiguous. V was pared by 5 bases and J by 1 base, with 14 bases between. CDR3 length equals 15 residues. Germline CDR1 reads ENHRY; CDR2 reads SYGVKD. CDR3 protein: CAISNLGGANTEAFF. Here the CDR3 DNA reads TGTGCCATCAGTAACCTTGGAGGCGCGAACACTGAAGCTTTCTTT.

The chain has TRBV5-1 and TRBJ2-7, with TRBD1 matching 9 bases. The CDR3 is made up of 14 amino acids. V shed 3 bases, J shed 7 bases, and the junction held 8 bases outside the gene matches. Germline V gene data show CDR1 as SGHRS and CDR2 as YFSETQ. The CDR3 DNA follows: TGCGCCAGCAGCTGGGGACAGGGCCTCCGGGAGCAGTACTTC. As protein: CASSWGQGLREQYF.